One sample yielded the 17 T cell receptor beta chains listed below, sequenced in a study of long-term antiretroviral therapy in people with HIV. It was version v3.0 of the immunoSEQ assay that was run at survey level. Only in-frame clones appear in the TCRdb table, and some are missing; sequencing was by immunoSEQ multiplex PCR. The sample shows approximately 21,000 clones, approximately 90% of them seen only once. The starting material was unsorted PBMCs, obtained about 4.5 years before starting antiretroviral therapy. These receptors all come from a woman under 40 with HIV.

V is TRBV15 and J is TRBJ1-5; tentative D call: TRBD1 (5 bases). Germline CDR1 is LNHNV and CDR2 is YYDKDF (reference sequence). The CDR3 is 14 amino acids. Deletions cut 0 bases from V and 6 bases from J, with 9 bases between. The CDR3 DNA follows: TGTGCCACCAGCAGAGATGGAGACAGTCAGCCCCAGCATTTT. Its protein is CATSRDGDSQPQHF.

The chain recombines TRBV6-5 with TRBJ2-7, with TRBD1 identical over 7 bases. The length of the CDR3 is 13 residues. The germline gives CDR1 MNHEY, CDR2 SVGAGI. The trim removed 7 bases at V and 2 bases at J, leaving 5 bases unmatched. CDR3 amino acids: CASNWDRAYEQYF. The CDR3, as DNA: TGTGCCAGCAACTGGGACAGAGCCTACGAGCAGTACTTC.

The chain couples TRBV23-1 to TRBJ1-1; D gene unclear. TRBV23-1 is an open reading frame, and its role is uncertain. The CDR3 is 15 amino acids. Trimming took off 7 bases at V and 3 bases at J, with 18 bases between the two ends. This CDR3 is CASNNAFWQDTEAFF. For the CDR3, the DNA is TGCGCCAGCAACAACGCTTTCTGGCAGGACACTGAAGCTTTCTTT.

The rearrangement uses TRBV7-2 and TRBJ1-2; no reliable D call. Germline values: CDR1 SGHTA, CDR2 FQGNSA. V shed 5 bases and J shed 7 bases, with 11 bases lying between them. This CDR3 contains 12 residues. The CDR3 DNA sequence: TGTGCCAGCAGCCTCGGCCCTCTTGGCTACACCTTC. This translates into CASSLGPLGYTF. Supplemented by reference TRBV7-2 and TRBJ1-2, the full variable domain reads GAGVSQSPSNKVTEKGKDVELRCDPISGHTALYWYRQSLGQGLEFLIYFQGNSAPDKSGLPSDRFSAERTGGSVSTLTIQRTQQEDSAVYLCASSLGPLGYTFGSGTRLTVV.

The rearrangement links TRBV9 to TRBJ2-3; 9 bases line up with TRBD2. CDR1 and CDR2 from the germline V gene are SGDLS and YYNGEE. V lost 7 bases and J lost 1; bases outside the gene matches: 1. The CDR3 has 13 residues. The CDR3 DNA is TGTGCCAGCGAGCGGGAGGGCACAGATACGCAGTATTTT. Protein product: CASEREGTDTQYF.

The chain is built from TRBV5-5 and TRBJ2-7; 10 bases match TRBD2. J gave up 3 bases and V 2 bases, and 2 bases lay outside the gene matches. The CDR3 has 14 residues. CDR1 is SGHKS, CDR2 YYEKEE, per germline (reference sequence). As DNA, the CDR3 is TGTGCCAGCAGCTTTACTAGCGGGGACTACGAGCAGTACTTC. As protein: CASSFTSGDYEQYF.

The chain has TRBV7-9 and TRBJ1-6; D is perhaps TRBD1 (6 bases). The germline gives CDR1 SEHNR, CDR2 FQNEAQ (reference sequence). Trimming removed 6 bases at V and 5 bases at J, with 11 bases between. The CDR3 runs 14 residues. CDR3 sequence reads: CASSLQGDNSPLHF. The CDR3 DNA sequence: TGTGCCAGCAGTTTACAGGGAGATAATTCACCCCTCCACTTT.

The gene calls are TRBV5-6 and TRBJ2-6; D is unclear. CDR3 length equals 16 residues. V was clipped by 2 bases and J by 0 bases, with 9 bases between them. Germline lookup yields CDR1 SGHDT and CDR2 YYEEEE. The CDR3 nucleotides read TGTGCCAGCAGCTTAGGGCCTAGCTCTGGGGCCAACGTCCTGACTTTC. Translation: CASSLGPSSGANVLTF.

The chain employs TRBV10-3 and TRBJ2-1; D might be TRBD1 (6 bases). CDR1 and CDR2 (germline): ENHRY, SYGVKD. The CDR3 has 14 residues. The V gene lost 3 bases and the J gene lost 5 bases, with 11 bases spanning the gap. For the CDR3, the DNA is TGTGCCATCAGTGACCAGGGGATAAACAATGAGCAGTTCTTC. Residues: CAISDQGINNEQFF.

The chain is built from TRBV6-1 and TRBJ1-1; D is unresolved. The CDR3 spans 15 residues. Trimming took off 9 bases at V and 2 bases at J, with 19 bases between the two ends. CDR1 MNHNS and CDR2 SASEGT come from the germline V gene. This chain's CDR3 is CASPKTVGGNTEAFF. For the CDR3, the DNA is TGTGCCAGTCCGAAAACGGTGGGAGGAAACACTGAAGCTTTCTTT.

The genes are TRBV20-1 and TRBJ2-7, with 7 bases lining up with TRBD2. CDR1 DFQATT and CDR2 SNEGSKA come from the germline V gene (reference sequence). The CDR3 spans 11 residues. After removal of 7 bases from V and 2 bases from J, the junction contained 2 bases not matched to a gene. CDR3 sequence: CSGGSAYEQYF. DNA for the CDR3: TGCAGTGGCGGGAGCGCCTACGAGCAGTACTTC.

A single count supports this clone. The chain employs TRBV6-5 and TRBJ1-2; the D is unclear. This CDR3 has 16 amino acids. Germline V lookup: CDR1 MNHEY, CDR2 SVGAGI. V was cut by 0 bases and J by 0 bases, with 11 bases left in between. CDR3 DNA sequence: TGTGCCAGCAGTTACTCGATTACACCTGCTAACTATGGCTACACCTTC. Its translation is CASSYSITPANYGYTF.

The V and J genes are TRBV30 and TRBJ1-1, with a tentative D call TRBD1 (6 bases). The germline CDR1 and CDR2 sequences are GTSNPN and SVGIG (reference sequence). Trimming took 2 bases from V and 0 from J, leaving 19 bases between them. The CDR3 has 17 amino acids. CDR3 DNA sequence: TGTGCCTGGAGTCCCCCGGACAGAACCTTTATGAACACTGAAGCTTTCTTT. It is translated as CAWSPPDRTFMNTEAFF.

CDR3 residues: CASSLRESGNTIYF. The CDR3 DNA is TGTGCCAGCAGCTTAAGAGAATCTGGAAACACCATATATTTT. V and J are TRBV5-6 and TRBJ1-3; D call uncertain. Germline assignment: CDR1 SGHDT and CDR2 YYEEEE. CDR3 length: 14 amino acids. V lost 2 bases and J lost 1, with 7 bases in between.

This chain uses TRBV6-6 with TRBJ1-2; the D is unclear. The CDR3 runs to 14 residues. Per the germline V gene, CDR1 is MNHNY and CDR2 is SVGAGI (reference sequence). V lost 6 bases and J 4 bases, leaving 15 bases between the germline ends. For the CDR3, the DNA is TGTGCCAGCAGCTCTTTCGGGAGCACCTATGGCTACACCTTC. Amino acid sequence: CASSSFGSTYGYTF.

The CDR3 DNA follows: TGTGCCAGCAGTCCGGTCGGATTGAACACTGAAGCTTTCTTT. It translates to CASSPVGLNTEAFF. The chain joins TRBV7-9 to TRBJ1-1, with no clear D. The germline V and J ends were trimmed by 6 bases and 0 bases, with 11 bases remaining between them. There are 14 residues in the CDR3. From germline, CDR1 is SEHNR and CDR2 FQNEAQ (reference sequence).

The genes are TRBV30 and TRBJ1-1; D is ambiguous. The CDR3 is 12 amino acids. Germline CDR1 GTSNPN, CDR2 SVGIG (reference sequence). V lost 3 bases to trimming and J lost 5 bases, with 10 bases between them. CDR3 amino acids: CAWSVPPTEAFF. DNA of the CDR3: TGTGCCTGGAGCGTCCCCCCAACTGAAGCTTTCTTT.